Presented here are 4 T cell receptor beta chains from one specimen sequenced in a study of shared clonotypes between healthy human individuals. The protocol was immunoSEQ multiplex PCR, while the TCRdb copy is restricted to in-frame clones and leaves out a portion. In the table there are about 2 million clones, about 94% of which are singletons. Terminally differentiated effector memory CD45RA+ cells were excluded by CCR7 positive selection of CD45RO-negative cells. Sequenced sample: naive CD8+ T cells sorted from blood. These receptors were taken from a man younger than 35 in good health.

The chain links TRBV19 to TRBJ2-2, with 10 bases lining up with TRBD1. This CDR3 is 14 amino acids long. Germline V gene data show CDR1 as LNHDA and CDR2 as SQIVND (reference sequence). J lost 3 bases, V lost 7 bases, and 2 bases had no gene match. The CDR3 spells CASTDRGDTGELFF. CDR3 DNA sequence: TGTGCCAGTACGGACAGGGGGGACACCGGGGAGCTGTTTTTT.

The CDR3 is CASRPGLAKPDTQYF. CDR3 coding DNA: TGTGCCAGCAGACCGGGACTAGCAAAGCCAGATACGCAGTATTTT. V gene TRBV5-4 combines with J gene TRBJ2-3, with TRBD2 identical over 9 bases. Germline lookup yields CDR1 SGHNT and CDR2 YYREEE (reference sequence). The trim removed 5 bases at V and 4 bases at J, leaving 8 bases unmatched. There are 15 residues in the CDR3.

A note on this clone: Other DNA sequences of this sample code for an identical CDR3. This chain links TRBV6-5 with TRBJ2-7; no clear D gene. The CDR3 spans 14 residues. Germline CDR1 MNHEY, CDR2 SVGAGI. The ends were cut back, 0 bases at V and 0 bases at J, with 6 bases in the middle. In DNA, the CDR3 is TGTGCCAGCAGTTACTCGAGCCCCTCCTACGAGCAGTACTTC. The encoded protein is CASSYSSPSYEQYF.

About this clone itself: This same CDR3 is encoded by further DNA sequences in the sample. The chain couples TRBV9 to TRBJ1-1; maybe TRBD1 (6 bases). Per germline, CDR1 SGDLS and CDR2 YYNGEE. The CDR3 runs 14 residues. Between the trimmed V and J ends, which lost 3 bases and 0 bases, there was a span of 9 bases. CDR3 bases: TGTGCCAGCAGCGCAGGGACATTGAACACTGAAGCTTTCTTT. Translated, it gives CASSAGTLNTEAFF.